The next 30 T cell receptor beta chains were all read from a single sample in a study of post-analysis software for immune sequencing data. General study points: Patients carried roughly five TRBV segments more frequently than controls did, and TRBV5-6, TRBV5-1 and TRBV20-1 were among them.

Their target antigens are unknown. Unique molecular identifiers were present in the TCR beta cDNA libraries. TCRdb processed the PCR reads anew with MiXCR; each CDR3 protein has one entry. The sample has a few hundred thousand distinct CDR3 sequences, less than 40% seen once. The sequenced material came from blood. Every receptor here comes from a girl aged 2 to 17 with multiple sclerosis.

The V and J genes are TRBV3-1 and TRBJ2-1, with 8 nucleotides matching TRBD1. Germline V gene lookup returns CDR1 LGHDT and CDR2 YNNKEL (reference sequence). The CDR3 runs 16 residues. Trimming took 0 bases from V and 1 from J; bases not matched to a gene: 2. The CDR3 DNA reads TGTGCCAGCAGCCAAGACAACAGGGGGTCCTACAATGAGCAGTTCTTC. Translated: CASSQDNRGSYNEQFF.

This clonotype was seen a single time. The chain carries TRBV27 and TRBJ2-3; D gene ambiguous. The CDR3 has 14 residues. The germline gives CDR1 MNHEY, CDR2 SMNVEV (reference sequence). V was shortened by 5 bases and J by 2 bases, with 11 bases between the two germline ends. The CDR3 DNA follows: TGTGCCAGCAGTATCGACCAGTACACAGATACGCAGTATTTT. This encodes CASSIDQYTDTQYF.

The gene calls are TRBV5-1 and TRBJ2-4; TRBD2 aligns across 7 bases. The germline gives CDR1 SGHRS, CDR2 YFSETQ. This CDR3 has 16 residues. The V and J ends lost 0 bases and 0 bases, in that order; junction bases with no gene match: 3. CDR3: CASSLGTGGAKNIQYF. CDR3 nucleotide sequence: TGCGCCAGCAGCTTGGGGACGGGAGGAGCCAAAAACATTCAGTACTTC.

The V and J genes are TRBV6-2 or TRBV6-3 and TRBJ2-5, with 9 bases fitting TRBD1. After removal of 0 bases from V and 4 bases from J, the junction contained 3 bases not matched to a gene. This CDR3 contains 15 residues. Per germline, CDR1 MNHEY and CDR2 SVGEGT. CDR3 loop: CASSYSQGARETQYF. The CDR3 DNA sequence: TGTGCCAGCAGTTACTCACAGGGGGCGAGAGAGACCCAGTACTTC.

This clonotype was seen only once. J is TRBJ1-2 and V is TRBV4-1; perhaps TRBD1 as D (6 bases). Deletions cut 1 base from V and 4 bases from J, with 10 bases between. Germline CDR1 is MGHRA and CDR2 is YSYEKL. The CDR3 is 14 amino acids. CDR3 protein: CASSQVGGPYGYTF. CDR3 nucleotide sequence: TGCGCCAGCAGCCAAGTAGGGGGGCCCTATGGCTACACCTTC.

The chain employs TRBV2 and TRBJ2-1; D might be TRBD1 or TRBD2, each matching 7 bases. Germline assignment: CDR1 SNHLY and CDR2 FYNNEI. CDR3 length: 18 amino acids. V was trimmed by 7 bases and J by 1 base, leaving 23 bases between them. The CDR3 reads CASTRQGGWRRSYNEQFF. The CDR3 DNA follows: TGTGCCAGCACAAGACAGGGAGGGTGGAGGAGGTCCTACAATGAGCAGTTCTTC.

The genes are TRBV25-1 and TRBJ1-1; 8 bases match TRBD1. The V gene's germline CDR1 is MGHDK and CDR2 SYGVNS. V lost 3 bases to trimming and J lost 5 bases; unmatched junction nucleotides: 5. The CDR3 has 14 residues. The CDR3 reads CASSDQGARTEAFF. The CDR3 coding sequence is TGTGCCAGCAGTGACCAGGGGGCTCGTACTGAAGCTTTCTTT.

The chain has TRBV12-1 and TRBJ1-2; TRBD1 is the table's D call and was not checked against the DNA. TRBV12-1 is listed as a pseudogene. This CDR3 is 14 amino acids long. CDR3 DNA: TGTGCCAGCAGCCCGGACAGTTCTAACTATGGCTACACCTTC. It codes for CASSPDSSNYGYTF.

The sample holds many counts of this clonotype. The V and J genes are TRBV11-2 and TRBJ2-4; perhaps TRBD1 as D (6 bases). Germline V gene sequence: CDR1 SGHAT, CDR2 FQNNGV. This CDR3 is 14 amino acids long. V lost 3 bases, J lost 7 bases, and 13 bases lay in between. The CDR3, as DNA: TGTGCCAGCAGCTTCCAGAGAACAGGGAACATTCAGTACTTC. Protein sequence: CASSFQRTGNIQYF.

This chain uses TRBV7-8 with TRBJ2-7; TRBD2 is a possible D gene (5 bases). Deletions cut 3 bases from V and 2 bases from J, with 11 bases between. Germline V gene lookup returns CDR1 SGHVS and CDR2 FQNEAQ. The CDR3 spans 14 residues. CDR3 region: CASSLSGRTYEQYF. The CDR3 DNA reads TGTGCCAGCAGCTTGAGCGGAAGGACCTACGAGCAGTACTTC.

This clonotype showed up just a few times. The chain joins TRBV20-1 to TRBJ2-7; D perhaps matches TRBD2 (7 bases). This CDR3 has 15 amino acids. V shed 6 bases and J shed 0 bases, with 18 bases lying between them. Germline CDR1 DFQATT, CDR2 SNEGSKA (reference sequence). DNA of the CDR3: TGCAGTGCCCCCGGCGGGGGCCTAAGCTCCTACGAGCAGTACTTC. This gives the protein CSAPGGGLSSYEQYF.

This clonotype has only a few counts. The CDR3 sequence: CASSFRSASGGYNEQFF. DNA of the CDR3: TGTGCCAGCAGCTTTAGAAGTGCTAGCGGGGGGTACAATGAGCAGTTCTTC. The chain employs TRBV5-6 and TRBJ2-1; TRBD2 matches 11 bases. The CDR3 covers 17 residues. Unmatched junction bases numbered 8, after V lost 2 bases and J lost 4 bases. Germline lookup yields CDR1 SGHDT and CDR2 YYEEEE.

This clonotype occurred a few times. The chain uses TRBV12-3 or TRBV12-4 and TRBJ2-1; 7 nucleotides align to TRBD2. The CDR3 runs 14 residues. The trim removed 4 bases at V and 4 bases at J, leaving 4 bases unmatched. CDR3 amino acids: CASSYAGVYNEQFF. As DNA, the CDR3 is TGTGCCAGCAGTTACGCGGGGGTGTACAATGAGCAGTTCTTC.

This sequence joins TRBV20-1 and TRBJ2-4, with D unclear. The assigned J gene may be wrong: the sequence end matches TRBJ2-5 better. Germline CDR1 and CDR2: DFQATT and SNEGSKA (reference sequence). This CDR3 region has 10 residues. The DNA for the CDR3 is TGCAGTGCTCCCCTCGGGACCCAGTACTTC. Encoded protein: CSAPLGTQYF.

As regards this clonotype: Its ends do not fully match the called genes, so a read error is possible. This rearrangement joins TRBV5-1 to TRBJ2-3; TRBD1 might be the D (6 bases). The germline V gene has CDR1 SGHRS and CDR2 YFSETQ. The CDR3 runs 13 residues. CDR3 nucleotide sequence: TGCGCCAGCAGCCTACAGGGACCAGATGCGCAGTATTTT. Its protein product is CASSLQGPDAQYF.

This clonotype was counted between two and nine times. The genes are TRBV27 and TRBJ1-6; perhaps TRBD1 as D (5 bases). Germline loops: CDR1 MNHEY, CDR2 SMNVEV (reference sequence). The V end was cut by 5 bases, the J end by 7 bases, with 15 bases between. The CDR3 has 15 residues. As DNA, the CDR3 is TGTGCCAGCAGTCTACAGGTCCCTACCAATTCACCCCTCCACTTT. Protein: CASSLQVPTNSPLHF.

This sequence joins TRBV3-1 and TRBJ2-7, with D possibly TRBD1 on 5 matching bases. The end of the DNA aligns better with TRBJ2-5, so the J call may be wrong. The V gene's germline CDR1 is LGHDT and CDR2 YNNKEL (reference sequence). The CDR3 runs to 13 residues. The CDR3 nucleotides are TGTGCCAGCAGCCAATCTGGGGCTGGGACCCAGTACTTC. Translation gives CASSQSGAGTQYF.

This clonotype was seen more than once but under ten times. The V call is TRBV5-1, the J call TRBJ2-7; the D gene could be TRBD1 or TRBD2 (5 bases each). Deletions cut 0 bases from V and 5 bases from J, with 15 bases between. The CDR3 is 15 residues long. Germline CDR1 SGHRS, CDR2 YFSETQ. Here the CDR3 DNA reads TGCGCCAGCAGCTTGGCGGGGCCGAGTAGCAACGAGCAGTACTTC. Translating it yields CASSLAGPSSNEQYF.

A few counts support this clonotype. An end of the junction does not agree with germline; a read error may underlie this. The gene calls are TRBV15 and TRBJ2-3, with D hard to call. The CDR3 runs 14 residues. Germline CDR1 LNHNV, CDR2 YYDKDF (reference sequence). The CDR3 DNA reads TGTGCCGCCAGCAGAGATCGCGCCTTAGATACGCAGTATTTT. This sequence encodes CAASRDRALDTQYF.

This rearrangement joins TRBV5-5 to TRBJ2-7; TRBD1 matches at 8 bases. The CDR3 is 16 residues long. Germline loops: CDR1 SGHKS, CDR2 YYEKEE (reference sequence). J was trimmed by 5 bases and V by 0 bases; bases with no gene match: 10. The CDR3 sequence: CASSLEGGDRGHEQYF. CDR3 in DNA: TGTGCCAGCAGCTTGGAGGGAGGAGACAGGGGTCACGAGCAGTACTTC.

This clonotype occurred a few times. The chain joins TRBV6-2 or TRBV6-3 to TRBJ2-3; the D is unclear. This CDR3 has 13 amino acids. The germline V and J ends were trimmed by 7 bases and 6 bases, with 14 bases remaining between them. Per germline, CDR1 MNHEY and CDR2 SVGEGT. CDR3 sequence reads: CASTNAIRDTQYF. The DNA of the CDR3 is TGTGCCAGCACCAATGCGATCAGGGATACGCAGTATTTT.

CDR3 sequence reads: CASSPTVLGPQHF. As DNA, the CDR3 is TGTGCCAGCTCACCAACAGTCCTAGGGCCCCAGCATTTT. The chain uses TRBV18 and TRBJ1-5; D not certain. The CDR3 covers 13 residues. Germline assignment: CDR1 KGHSH and CDR2 LQKENI. V lost 2 bases, J lost 9 bases, and 11 bases lay in between.

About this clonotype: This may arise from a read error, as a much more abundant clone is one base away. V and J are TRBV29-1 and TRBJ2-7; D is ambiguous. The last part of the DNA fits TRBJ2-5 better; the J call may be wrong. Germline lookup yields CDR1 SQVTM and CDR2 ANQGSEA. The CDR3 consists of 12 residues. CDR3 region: CSVGQDWETQYF. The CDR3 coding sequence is TGCAGCGTTGGGCAGGATTGGGAGACCCAGTACTTC.

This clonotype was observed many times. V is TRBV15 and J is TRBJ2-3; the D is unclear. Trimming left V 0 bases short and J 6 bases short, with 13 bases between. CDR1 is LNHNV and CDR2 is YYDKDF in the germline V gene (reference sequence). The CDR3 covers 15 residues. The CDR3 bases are TGTGCCACCAGCAGAGATGGTAACGTCCGGGATACGCAGTATTTT. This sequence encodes CATSRDGNVRDTQYF.

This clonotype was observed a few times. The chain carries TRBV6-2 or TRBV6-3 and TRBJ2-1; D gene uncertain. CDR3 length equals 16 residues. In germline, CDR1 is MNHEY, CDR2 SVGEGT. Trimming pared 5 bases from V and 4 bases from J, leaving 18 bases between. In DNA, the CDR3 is TGTGCCAGCAGTGACAACAGCGTTCTCCCTTACAATGAGCAGTTCTTC. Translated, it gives CASSDNSVLPYNEQFF.

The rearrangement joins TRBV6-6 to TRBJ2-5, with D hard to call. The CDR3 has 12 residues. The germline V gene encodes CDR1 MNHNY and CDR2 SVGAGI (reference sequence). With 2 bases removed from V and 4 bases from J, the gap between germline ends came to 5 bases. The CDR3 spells CASSYRAETQYF. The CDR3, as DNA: TGTGCCAGCAGTTACAGGGCAGAGACCCAGTACTTC.

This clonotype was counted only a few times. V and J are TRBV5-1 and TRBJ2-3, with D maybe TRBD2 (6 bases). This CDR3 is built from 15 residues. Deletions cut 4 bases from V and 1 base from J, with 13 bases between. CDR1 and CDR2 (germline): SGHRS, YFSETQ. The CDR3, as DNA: TGCGCCAGCAGCGCGCGGACGGGGGGCACAGATACGCAGTATTTT. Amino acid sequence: CASSARTGGTDTQYF.

The CDR3 coding sequence is TGTGCCAGCAGCTTCGGGAGGGTCGGCACAGATACGCAGTATTTT. Protein product: CASSFGRVGTDTQYF. The chain recombines TRBV7-9 with TRBJ2-3, with 8 positions matching TRBD2. V lost 3 bases and J lost 1; bases outside the gene matches: 3. The V gene's germline CDR1 is SEHNR and CDR2 FQNEAQ (reference sequence). This CDR3 has 15 amino acids.

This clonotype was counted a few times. CDR3 coding DNA: TGTGCCAGCAGTTTAGAAGTTGGAGGGGGGGATTCACCCCTCCACTTT. It is translated as CASSLEVGGGDSPLHF. The chain is built from TRBV12-3 or TRBV12-4 and TRBJ1-6; maybe TRBD1 (6 bases). This CDR3 comprises 16 residues. The V and J ends lost 1 base and 8 bases respectively, with 15 bases between them.

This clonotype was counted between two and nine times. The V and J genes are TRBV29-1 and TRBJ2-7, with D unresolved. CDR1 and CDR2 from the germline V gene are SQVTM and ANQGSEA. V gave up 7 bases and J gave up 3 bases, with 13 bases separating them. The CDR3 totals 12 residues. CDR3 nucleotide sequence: TGCAGCGCCGAGGTACCCAGCTACGAGCAGTACTTC. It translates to CSAEVPSYEQYF.